The clone carrying this T cell receptor beta chain is labeled as medium-sized (0.01 to 0.1%). Its antigen remains unidentified. Germline trimming cut 6 bases from V and 1 base from J; bases unmatched to any gene: 4. This CDR3 region has 16 residues. The record originates from a study of spatial heterogeneity in lung cancer. Whole-study results and caveats: How many expanded intratumoral alpha and beta TCRs were present tracked the tumor mutation count, which was a count of nonsynonymous mutations.

TCRdb independently ran MiXCR on the 5' RACE reads; one entry per CDR3 protein. Of several thousand distinct CDR3 sequences in the sample, less than 15% were seen once. Noted time point: sample taken at primary tumor resection. Whole RNA, isolated from tumor, nontumor lung or frozen PBMC, was sequenced without prior sorting. The chain carries TRBV23-1 and TRBJ2-3, with TRBD2 matching over 13 bases. TRBV23-1 is labeled an ORF, and its function is uncertain. The source is a male donor with early-stage non-small cell lung cancer. Sequencing used lung tumor tissue, obtained at surgery. CDR3: CASRTGLAGGTDTQYF. CDR3 DNA: TGCGCCAGCAGAACCGGACTAGCGGGAGGCACAGATACGCAGTATTTT.